This TCR beta chain derives from a study of T cell repertoires in cytomegalovirus infection. Study-level information: Public TCR beta signature analysis indicated the presence of both CMV infection and matching HLA type.

Findings and limits, study-wide: CMV-specific TCR beta clonotypes restricted by HLA-C dominated the ex vivo response. Using cumulative public TCR beta family frequency, the authors identified those who carried CMV together with the relevant HLA.

V was clipped by 4 bases and J by 12 bases, with 16 bases between them. The length of the CDR3 is 13 residues. Germline CDR1 is SEHNR and CDR2 is FQNEAQ (reference sequence). TCRdb redid the calling of the reads with MiXCR, one entry per CDR3 protein. The table includes roughly 230,000 distinct CDR3 sequences, roughly 23% detected once. With respect to this clonotype: Its target is not known.

This sequence joins TRBV7-9 and TRBJ2-1, with D perhaps matching TRBD1 (5 bases). The specimen was CD8+ T cells from PBMCs. The receptor's source is a human donor in good health (CMV status not recorded). Some clones in this sample may be carry-over from other donors' samples. For the CDR3, the DNA is TGTGCCAGCAGCTCCCCGCGCCCAGGGTGGCAGTTCTTC. Protein product: CASSSPRPGWQFF.